The entry below describes one TCR beta chain. The target antigen is unknown. V was shortened by 1 base and J by 7 bases, with 7 bases between the two germline ends. CDR3 length: 11 amino acids. CDR1 SQVTM and CDR2 ANQGSEA come from the germline V gene. This record belongs to a study of beta chain features in type 1 diabetes. Expressed TCRB transcripts were sequenced because the isolated RNA had all been reverse transcribed beforehand. Sequencing was performed with immunoSEQ multiplex PCR; in TCRdb, only in-frame clones are kept and a portion is missing. The data hold around 280,000 clones, with around 16% observed a single time. General study points: The study found moderately but significantly shorter TCRB CDR3s in all four CD4+ subsets of Type 1 diabetes patients.

Sequencing input: naive CD4+ T cells from blood. This chain links TRBV29-1 with TRBJ1-2, with D unresolved. The sequence came from a man aged 18 to 29 with type 1 diabetes. The CDR3 here is CSVEVPIGYTF. The CDR3 DNA sequence: TGCAGCGTTGAAGTTCCCATTGGCTACACCTTC. The complete variable domain, with remaining parts taken from reference TRBV29-1 and TRBJ1-2, reads SAVISQKPSRDICQRGTSLTIQCQVDSQVTMMFWYRQQPGQSLTLIATANQGSEATYESGFVIDKFPISRPNLTFSTLTVSNMSPEDSSIYLCSVEVPIGYTFGSGTRLTVV.